The text below deals with one T cell receptor (beta chain). Its antigen is not identified. This sample also contains other DNA sequences that code for the same CDR3. These data are taken from a study of shared clonotypes between healthy human individuals. Sequencing was at deep level. TCRdb keeps only in-frame clones here, not all; method: immunoSEQ multiplex PCR. Of about 2.4 million clones listed, 80% to 95% are singletons. Findings and limits, study-wide: Some naive CD4 clonotypes, around 5%, turned up in common across a handful of donors.

V shed 3 bases and J 0 bases; nucleotides not matched to a gene: 2. This CDR3 region has 14 residues. Per germline, CDR1 LNHDA and CDR2 SQIVND (reference sequence). All participating donors were Caucasian adults from Nashville, Tennessee. The sequencing sample was made of naive CD4+ T cells from PBMCs. The subset here: CD45RA+ positively selected. This sequence joins TRBV19 and TRBJ2-7; 7 nucleotides align to TRBD1. This receptor was identified in a man younger than 30 in good health. Some clones in this sample may be carry-over from other donors' samples. The CDR3 protein is CASSMRTGSYEQYF. The CDR3 coding sequence is TGTGCCAGTAGTATGAGGACAGGCTCCTACGAGCAGTACTTC.